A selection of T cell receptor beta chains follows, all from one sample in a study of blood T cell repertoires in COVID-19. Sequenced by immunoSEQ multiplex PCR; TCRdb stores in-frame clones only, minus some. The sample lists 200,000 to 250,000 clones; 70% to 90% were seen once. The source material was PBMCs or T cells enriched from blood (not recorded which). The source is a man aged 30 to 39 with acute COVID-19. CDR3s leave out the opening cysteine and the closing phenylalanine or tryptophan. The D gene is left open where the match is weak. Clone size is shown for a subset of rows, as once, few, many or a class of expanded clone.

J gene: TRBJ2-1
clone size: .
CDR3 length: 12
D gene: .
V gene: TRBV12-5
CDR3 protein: ASLPTISYNEQF

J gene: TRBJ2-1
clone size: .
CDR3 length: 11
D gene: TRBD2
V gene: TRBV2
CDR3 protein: ASFGGGYNEQF

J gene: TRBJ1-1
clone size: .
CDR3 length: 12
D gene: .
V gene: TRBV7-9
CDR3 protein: ASSPETVWTEAF

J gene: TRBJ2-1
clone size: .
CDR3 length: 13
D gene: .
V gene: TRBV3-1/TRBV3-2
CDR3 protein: ASSQEASVPRGQF

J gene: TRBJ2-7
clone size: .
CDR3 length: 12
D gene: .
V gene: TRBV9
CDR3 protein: ASSVADGGYEQY

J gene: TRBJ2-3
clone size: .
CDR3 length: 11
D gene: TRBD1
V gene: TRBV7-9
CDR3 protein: ASVGTASDTQY

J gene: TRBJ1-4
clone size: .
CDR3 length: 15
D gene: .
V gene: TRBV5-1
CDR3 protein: ASSGSTGIATNEKLF

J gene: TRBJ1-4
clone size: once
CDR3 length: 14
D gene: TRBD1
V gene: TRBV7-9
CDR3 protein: ASSTWPTGVDEKLF

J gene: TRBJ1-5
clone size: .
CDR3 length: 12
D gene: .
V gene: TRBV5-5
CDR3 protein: ASSLTGGEVAQH

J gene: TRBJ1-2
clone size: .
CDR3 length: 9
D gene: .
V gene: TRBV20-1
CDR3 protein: RAVRTDGYT

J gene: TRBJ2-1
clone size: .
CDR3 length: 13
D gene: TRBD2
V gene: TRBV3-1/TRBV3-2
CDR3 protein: ASSHGTSPGYEQF

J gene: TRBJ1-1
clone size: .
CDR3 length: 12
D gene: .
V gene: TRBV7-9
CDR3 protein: ASSQQQGPAQGF

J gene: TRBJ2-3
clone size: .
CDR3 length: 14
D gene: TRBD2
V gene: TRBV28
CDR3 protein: ASRGTSGGDTDTQY

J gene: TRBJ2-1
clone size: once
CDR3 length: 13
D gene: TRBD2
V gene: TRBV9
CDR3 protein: ASSVGAGAYNEQF

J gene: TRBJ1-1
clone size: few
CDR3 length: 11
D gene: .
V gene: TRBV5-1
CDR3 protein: ASMKGENTEAF

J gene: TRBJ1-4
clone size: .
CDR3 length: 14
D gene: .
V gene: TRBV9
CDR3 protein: ASSPRGEGLSEKLF

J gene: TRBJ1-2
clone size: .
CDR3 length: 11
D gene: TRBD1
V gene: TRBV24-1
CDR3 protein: ATSDRDSDGYT

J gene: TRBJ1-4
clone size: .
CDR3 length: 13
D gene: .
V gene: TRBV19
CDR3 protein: ASTYRGRLNEKLF

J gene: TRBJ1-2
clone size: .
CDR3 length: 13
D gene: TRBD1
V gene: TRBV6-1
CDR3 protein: ASSEGTGPVSGYT

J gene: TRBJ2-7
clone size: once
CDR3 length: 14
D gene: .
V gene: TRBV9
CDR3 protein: ASSVGIGQVAYEQY

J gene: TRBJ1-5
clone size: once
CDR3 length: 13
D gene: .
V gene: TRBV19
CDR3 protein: ASAPQLYSNQPQH

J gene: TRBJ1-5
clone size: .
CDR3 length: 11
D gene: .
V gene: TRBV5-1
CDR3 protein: ASRLHSNQPQH

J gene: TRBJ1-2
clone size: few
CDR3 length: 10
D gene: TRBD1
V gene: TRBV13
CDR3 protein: ASSKGQYGYT

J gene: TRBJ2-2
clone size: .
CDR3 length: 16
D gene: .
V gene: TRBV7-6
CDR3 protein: ASSLLPLWGVETGELF

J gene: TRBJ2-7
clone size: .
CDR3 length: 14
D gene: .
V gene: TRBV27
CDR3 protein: ASSSSSPITGYEQY

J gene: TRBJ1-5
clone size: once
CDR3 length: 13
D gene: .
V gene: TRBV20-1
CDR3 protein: SASLSLGQHQPQH

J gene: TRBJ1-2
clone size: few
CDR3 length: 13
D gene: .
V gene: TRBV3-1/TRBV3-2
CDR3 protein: ASSGQGGSGYGYT

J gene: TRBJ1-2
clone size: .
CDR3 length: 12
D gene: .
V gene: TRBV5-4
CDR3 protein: ASSSFREDYGYT